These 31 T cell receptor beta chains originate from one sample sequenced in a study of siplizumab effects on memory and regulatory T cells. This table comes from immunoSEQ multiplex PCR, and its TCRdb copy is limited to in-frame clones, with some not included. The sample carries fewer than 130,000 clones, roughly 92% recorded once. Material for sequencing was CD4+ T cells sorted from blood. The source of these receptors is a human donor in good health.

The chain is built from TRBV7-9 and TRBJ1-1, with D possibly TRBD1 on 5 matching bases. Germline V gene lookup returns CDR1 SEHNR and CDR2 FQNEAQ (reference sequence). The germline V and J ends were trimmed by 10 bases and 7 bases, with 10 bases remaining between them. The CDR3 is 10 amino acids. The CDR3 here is CATGGNEAFF. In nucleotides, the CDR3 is TGTGCCACTGGGGGAAATGAAGCTTTCTTT.

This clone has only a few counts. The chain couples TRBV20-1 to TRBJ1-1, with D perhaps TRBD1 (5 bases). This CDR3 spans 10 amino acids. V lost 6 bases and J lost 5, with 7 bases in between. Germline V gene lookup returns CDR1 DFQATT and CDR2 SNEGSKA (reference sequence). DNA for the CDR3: TGCAGTGCCCGGGGGACTGAAGCTTTCTTT. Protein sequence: CSARGTEAFF.

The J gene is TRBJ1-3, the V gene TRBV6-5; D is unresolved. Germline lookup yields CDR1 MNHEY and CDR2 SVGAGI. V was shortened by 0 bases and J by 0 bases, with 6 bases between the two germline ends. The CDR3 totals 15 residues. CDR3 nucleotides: TGTGCCAGCAGTTACTCTTCGGCCTCTGGAAACACCATATATTTT. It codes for CASSYSSASGNTIYF.

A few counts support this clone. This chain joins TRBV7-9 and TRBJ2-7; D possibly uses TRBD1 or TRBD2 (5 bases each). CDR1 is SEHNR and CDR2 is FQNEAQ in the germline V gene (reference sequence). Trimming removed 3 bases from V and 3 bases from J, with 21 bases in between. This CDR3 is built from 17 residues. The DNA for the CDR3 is TGTGCCAGCAGCTTCGGCAAGGGGAGCCTCCTGATCTACGAGCAGTACTTC. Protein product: CASSFGKGSLLIYEQYF.

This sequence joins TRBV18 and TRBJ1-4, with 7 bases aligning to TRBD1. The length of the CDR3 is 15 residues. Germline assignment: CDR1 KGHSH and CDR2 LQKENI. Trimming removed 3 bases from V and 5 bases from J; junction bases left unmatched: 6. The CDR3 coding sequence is TGTGCCAGCTCACCTCAGGGGGTGACGAATGAAAAACTGTTTTTT. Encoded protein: CASSPQGVTNEKLFF. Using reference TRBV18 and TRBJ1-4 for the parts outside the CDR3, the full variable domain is NAGVMQNPRHLVRRRGQEARLRCSPMKGHSHVYWYRQLPEEGLKFMVYLQKENIIDESGMPKERFSAEFPKEGPSILRIQQVVRGDSAAYFCASSPQGVTNEKLFFGSGTQLSVL.

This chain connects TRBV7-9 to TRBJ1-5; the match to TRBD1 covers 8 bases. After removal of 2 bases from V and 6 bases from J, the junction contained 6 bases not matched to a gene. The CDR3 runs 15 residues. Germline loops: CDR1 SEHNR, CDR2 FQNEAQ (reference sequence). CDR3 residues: CASSLTGQGFQPQHF. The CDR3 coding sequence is TGTGCCAGCAGCTTAACCGGACAGGGATTTCAGCCCCAGCATTTT.

The CDR3 DNA sequence: TGCGCCAGCAGCCACGGGACTAGCGGACAAGAGACCCAGTACTTC. As protein: CASSHGTSGQETQYF. The chain is built from TRBV5-1 and TRBJ2-5, with 11 bases lining up with TRBD2. CDR3 size: 15 residues. CDR1 and CDR2 (germline): SGHRS, YFSETQ. Trimming removed 4 bases from V and 2 bases from J; junction bases left unmatched: 4.

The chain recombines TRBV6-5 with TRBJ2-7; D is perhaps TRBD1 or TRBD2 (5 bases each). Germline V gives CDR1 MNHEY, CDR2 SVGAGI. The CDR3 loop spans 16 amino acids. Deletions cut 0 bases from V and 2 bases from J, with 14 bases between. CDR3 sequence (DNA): TGTGCCAGCAGTTACTCGAGGTGGGGGACCACCTACGAGCAGTACTTC. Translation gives CASSYSRWGTTYEQYF.

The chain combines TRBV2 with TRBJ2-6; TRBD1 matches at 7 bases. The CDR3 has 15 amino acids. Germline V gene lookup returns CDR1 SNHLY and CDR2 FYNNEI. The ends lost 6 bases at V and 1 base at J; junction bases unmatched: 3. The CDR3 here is CASREQGSGANVLTF. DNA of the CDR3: TGTGCCAGCAGGGAACAGGGGTCTGGGGCCAACGTCCTGACTTTC.

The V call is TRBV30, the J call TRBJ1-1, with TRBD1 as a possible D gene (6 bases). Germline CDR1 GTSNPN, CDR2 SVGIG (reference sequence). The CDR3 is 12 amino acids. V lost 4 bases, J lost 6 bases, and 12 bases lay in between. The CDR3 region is CAWKGGDSEAFF. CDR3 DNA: TGTGCCTGGAAAGGGGGGGATTCTGAAGCTTTCTTT. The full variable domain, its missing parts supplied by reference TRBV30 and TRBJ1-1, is SQTIHQWPATLVQPVGSPLSLECTVEGTSNPNLYWYRQAAGRGLQLLFYSVGIGQISSEVPQNLSASRPQDRQFILSSKKLLLSDSGFYLCAWKGGDSEAFFGQGTRLTVV.

The DNA for the CDR3 is TGCGCCAGCAGCTTAGGGGGGGCCAGCACTGAAGCTTTCTTT. Its protein is CASSLGGASTEAFF. The rearrangement uses TRBV5-1 and TRBJ1-1, with D possibly matching TRBD1 (6 bases). There are 14 residues in the CDR3. The germline V and J ends were trimmed by 2 bases and 4 bases, with 12 bases remaining between them. The germline V gene encodes CDR1 SGHRS and CDR2 YFSETQ.

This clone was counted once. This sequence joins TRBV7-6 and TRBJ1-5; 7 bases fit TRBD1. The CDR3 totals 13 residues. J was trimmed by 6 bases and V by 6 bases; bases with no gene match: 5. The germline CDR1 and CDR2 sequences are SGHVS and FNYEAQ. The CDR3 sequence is CASSLTGTQPQHF. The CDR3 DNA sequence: TGTGCCAGCAGTTTGACAGGGACTCAGCCCCAGCATTTT.

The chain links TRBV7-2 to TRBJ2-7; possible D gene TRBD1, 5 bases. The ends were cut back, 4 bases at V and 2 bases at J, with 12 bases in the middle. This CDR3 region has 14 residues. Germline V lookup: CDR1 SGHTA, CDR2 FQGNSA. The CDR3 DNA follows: TGTGCCAGCAGCTCGCCGGACAAAGCCTACGAGCAGTACTTC. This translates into CASSSPDKAYEQYF. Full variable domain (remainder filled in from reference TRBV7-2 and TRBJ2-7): GAGVSQSPSNKVTEKGKDVELRCDPISGHTALYWYRQSLGQGLEFLIYFQGNSAPDKSGLPSDRFSAERTGGSVSTLTIQRTQQEDSAVYLCASSSPDKAYEQYFGPGTRLTVT.

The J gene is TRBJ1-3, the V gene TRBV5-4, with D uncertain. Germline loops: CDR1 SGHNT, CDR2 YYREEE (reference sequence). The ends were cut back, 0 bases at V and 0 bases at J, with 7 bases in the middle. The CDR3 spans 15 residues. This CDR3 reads CASSLDGYSGNTIYF. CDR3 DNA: TGTGCCAGCAGCTTGGACGGATACTCTGGAAACACCATATATTTT.

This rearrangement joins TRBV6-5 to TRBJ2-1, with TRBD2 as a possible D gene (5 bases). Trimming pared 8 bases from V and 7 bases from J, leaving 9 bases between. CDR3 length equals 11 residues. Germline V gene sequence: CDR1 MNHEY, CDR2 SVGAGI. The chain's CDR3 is CASGRGNEQFF. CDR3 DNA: TGTGCCAGCGGTCGGGGAAATGAGCAGTTCTTC.

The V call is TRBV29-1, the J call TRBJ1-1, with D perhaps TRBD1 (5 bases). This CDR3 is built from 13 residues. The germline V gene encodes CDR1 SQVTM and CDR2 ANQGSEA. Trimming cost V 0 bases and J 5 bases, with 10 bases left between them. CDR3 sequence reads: CSVEDRGPTEAFF. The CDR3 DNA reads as TGCAGCGTTGAAGATAGGGGTCCGACTGAAGCTTTCTTT.

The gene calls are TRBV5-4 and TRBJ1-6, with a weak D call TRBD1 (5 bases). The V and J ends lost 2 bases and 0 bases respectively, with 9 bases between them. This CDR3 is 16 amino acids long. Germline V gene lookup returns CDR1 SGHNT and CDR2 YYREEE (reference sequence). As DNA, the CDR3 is TGTGCCAGCAGCTTTGACAGTAGCTCCTATAATTCACCCCTCCACTTT. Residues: CASSFDSSSYNSPLHF.

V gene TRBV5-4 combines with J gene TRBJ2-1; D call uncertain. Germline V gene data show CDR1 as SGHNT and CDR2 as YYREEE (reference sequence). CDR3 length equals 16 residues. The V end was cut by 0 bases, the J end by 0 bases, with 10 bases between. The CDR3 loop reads CASSLGGRSSYNEQFF. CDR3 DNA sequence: TGTGCCAGCAGCTTGGGTGGTCGGAGCTCCTACAATGAGCAGTTCTTC.

The CDR3 nucleotides are TGTGCCAGCAGTGCCGGGCCGCTGGGAAACATTCAGTACTTC. Amino acid sequence: CASSAGPLGNIQYF. This chain links TRBV6-1 with TRBJ2-4; unclear D gene. The germline CDR1 and CDR2 sequences are MNHNS and SASEGT. V was clipped by 4 bases and J by 6 bases, with 13 bases between them. There are 14 residues in the CDR3.

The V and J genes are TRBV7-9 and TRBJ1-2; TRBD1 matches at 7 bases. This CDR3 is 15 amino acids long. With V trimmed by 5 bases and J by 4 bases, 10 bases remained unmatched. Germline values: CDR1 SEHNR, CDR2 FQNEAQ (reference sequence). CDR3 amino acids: CASSQSTGKPYGYTF. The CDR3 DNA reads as TGTGCCAGCAGCCAATCGACAGGGAAACCCTATGGCTACACCTTC.

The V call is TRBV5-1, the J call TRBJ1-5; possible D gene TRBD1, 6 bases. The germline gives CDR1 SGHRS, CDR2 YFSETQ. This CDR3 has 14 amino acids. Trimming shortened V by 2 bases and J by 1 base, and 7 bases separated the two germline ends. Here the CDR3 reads CASSFGTSNQPQHF. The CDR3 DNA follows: TGCGCCAGCAGCTTTGGGACAAGCAATCAGCCCCAGCATTTT. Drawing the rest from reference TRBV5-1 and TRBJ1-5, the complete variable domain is KAGVTQTPRYLIKTRGQQVTLSCSPISGHRSVSWYQQTPGQGLQFLFEYFSETQRNKGNFPGRFSGRQFSNSRSEMNVSTLELGDSALYLCASSFGTSNQPQHFGDGTRLSIL.

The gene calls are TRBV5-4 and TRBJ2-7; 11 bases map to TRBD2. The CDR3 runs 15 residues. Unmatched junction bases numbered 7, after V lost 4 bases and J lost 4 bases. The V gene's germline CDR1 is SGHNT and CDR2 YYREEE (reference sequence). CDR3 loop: CASSLPLAGGYEQYF. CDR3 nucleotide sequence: TGTGCCAGCAGCCTACCTCTAGCGGGAGGATACGAGCAGTACTTC. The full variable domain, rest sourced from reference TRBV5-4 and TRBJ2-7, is ETGVTQSPTHLIKTRGQQVTLRCSSQSGHNTVSWYQQALGQGPQFIFQYYREEENGRGNFPPRFSGLQFPNYSSELNVNALELDDSALYLCASSLPLAGGYEQYFGPGTRLTVT.

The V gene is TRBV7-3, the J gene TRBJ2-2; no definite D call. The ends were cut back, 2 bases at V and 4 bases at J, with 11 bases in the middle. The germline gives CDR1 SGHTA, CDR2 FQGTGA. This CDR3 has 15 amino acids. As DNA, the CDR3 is TGTGCCAGCAGCTTAGGGCCAAGACTCACCGGGGAGCTGTTTTTT. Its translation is CASSLGPRLTGELFF.

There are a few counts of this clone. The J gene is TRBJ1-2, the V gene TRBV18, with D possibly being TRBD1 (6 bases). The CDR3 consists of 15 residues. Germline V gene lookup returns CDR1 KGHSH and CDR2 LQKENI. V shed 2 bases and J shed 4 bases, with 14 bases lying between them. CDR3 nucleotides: TGTGCCAGCTCACCAGAAGGACAGAAGGGCTATGGCTACACCTTC. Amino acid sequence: CASSPEGQKGYGYTF.

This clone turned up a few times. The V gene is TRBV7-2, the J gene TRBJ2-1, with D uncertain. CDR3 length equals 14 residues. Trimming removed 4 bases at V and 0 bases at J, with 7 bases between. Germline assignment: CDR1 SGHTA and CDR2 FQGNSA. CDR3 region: CASSSLSSYNEQFF. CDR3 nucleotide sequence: TGTGCCAGCAGCTCGCTGAGCTCCTACAATGAGCAGTTCTTC.

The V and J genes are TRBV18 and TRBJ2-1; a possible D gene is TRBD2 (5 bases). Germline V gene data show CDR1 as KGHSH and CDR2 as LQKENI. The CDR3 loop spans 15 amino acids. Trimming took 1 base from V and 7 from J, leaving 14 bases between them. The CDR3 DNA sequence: TGTGCCAGCTCACCACGGCTAGCCGAAGGTAATGAGCAGTTCTTC. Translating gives CASSPRLAEGNEQFF.

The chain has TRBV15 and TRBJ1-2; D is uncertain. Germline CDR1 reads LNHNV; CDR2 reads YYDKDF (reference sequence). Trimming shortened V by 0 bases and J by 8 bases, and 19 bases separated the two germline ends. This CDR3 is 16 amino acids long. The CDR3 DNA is TGTGCCACCAGCAGAGATTATACAGAGCACCTAGGGGGCTACACCTTC. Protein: CATSRDYTEHLGGYTF.

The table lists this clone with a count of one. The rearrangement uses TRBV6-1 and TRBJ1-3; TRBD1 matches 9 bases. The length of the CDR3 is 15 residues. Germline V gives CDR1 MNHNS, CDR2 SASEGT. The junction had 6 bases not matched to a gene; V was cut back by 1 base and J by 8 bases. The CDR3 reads CASSEVTGGVYTIYF. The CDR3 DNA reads TGTGCCAGCAGTGAAGTGACAGGGGGAGTATACACCATATATTTT.

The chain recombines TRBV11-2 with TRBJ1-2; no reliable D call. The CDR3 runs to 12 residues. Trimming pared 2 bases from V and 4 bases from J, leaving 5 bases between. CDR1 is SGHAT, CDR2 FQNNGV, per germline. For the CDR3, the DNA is TGTGCCAGCAGCTTAACGGTCTATGGCTACACCTTC. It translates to CASSLTVYGYTF.

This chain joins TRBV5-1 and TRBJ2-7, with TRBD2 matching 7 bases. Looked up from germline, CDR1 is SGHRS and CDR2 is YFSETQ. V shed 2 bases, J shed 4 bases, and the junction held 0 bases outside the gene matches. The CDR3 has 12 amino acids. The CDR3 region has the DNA TGCGCCAGCAGCTTCGGGGGGTACGAGCAGTACTTC. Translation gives CASSFGGYEQYF.

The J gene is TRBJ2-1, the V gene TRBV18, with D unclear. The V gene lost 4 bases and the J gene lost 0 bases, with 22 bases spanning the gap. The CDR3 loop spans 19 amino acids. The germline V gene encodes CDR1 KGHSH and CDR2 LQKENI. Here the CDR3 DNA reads TGTGCCAGCTCACTAATTCCTGTACGGCGGAAAAGCTCCTACAATGAGCAGTTCTTC. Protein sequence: CASSLIPVRRKSSYNEQFF.